This T cell receptor beta chain stems from a study of T cell responses to AZD1222 COVID-19 vaccine. Using immunoSEQ multiplex PCR, the repertoire was profiled, and TCRdb retains in-frame clones only, with some absent. The profile shows approximately 150,000 clones, roughly 93% of them singletons. Germline-derived CDR1 and CDR2 are LNHDA and SQIVND (reference sequence). Trimming removed 8 bases at V and 10 bases at J, with 15 bases between. This CDR3 has 12 amino acids. The chain is built from TRBV19 and TRBJ2-1; possibly TRBD1 for D (6 bases). Material: peripheral blood, obtained 28 days after the second AZD1222 dose. The origin of this receptor is an adult who received the AZD1222 COVID-19 vaccine. CDR3: CASPQGVGEQFF. The DNA for the CDR3 is TGTGCCAGTCCACAGGGAGTCGGGGAGCAGTTCTTC. Filled out from reference TRBV19 and TRBJ2-1, the complete variable domain reads DGGITQSPKYLFRKEGQNVTLSCEQNLNHDAMYWYRQDPGQGLRLIYYSQIVNDFQKGDIAEGYSVSREKKESFPLTVTSAQKNPTAFYLCASPQGVGEQFFGPGTRLTVL.